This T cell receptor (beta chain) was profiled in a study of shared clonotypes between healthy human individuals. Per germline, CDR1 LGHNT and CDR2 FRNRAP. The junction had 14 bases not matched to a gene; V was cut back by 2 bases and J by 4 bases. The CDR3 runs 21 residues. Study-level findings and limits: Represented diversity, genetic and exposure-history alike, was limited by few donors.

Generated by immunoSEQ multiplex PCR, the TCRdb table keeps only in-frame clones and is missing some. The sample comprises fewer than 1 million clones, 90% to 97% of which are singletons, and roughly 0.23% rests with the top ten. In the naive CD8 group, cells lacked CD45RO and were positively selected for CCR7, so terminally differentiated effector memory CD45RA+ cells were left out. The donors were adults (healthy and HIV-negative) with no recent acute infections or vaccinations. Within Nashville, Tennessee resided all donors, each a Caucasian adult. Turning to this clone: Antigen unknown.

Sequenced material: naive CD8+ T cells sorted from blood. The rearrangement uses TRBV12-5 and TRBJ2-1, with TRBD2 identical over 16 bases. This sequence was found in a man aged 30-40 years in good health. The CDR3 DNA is TGTGCTAGTGGTTTGCCCCCGGGACTAGCGGGAGGGCCATCTTTGTACAATGAGCAGTTCTTC. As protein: CASGLPPGLAGGPSLYNEQFF. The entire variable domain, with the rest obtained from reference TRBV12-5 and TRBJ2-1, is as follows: DARVTQTPRHKVTEMGQEVTMRCQPILGHNTVFWYRQTMMQGLELLAYFRNRAPLDDSGMPKDRFSAEMPDATLATLKIQPSEPRDSAVYFCASGLPPGLAGGPSLYNEQFFGPGTRLTVL.